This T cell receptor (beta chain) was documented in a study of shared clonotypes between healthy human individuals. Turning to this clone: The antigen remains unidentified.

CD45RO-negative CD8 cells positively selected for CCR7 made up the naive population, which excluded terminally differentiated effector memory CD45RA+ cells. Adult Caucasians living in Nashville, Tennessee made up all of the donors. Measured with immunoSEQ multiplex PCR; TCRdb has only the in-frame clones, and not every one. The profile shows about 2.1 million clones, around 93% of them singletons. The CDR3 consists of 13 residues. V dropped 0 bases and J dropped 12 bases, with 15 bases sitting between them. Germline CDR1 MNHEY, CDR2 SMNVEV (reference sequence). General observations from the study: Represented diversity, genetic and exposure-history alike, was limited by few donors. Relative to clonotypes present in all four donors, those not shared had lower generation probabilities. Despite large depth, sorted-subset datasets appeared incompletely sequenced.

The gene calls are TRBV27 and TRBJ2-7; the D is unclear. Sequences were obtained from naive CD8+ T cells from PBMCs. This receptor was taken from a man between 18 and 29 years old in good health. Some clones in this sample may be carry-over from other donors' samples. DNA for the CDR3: TGTGCCAGCAGTTTATCTGCCGGGCTCGAATTGTACTTC. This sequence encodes CASSLSAGLELYF.